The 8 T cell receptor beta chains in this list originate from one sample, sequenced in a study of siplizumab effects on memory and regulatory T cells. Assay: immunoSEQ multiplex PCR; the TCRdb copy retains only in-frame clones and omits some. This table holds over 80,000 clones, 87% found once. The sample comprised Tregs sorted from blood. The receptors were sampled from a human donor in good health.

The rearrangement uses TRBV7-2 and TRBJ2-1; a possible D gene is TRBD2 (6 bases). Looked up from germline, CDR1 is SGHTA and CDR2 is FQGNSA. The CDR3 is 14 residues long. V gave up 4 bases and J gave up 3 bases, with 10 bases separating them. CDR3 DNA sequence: TGTGCCAGCAGCTCGGGGACTTTCTACAATGAGCAGTTCTTC. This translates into CASSSGTFYNEQFF. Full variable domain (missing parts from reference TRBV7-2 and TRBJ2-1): GAGVSQSPSNKVTEKGKDVELRCDPISGHTALYWYRQSLGQGLEFLIYFQGNSAPDKSGLPSDRFSAERTGGSVSTLTIQRTQQEDSAVYLCASSSGTFYNEQFFGPGTRLTVL.

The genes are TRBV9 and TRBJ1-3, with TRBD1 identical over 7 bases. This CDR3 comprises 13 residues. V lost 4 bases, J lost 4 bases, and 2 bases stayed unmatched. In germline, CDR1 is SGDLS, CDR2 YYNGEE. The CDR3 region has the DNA TGTGCCAGCAGCCCGGGACAGGGAAACACCATATATTTT. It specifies CASSPGQGNTIYF.

This chain's CDR3 is CASSLGTGGLATNEKLFF. The CDR3 DNA reads as TGTGCCAGCAGCCTCGGGACAGGGGGCCTGGCTACTAATGAAAAACTGTTTTTT. The genes are TRBV5-4 and TRBJ1-4, with 12 bases identical to TRBD1. Germline assignment: CDR1 SGHNT and CDR2 YYREEE (reference sequence). The CDR3 totals 18 residues. Unmatched junction bases numbered 9, after V lost 4 bases and J lost 2 bases.

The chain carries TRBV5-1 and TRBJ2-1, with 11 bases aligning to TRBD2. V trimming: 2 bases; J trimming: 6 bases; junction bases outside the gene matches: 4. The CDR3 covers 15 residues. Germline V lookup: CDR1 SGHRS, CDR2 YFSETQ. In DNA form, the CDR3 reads TGCGCCAGCAGCTTAGGTAGCGGGGGGGTCAATGAGCAGTTCTTC. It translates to CASSLGSGGVNEQFF.

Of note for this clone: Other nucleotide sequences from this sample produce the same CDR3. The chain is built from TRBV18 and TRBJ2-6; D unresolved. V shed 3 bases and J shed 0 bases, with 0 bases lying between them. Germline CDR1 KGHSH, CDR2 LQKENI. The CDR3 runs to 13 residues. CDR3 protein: CASSPSGANVLTF. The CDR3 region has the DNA TGTGCCAGCTCACCCTCTGGGGCCAACGTCCTGACTTTC.

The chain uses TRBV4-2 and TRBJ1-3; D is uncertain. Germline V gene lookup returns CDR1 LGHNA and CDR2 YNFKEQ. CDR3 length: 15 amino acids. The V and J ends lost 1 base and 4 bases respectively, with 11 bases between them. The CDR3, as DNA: TGTGCCAGCAGCCAAGTGGCAACTTTCGGAAACACCATATATTTT. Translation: CASSQVATFGNTIYF.

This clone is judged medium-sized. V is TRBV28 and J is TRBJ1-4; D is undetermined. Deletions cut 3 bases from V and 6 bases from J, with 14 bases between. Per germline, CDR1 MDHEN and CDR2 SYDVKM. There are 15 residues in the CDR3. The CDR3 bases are TGTGCCAGCAGTTTCGGGAAGCGCGGCGATGAAAAACTGTTTTTT. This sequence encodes CASSFGKRGDEKLFF.

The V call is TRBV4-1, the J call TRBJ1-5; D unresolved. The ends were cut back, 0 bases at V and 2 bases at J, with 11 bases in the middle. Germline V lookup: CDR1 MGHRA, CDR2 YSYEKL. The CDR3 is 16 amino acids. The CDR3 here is CASSQDAGGGNQPQHF. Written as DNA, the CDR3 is TGCGCCAGCAGCCAAGATGCAGGCGGGGGCAATCAGCCCCAGCATTTT.